The clone carrying this TCR beta chain was counted only a few times. What it binds is not known. In the same sample, other DNA sequences code for this CDR3. The source of the sample is a study of Ad26.COV2.S vaccination and SARS-CoV-2 variants. Findings and limits, study-wide: Participants given vaccine showed non-spike TCR breadth similar to that of placebo recipients. Assessments of TCR breadth and depth may have underestimated the total T cell responses. In vaccinated individuals, spike-specific CD8+ and CD4+ T cell responses reportedly displayed substantial breadth.

Germline V CDR1 and CDR2: SGHTA, FQGNSA. CDR3 length: 11 amino acids. V was pared by 3 bases and J by 7 bases, with 1 base between. Data came from immunoSEQ multiplex PCR; TCRdb stores just in-frame clones and leaves some out. In the table there are under 150,000 clones, 86% of which are singletons. This TCR came from a human donor who had recovered from COVID-19. The source material was peripheral blood, sampled after recovery from COVID-19. This chain connects TRBV7-2 to TRBJ1-6; no clear D. For the CDR3, the DNA is TGTGCCAGCAGCTTGAATTCACCCCTCCACTTT. It specifies CASSLNSPLHF.